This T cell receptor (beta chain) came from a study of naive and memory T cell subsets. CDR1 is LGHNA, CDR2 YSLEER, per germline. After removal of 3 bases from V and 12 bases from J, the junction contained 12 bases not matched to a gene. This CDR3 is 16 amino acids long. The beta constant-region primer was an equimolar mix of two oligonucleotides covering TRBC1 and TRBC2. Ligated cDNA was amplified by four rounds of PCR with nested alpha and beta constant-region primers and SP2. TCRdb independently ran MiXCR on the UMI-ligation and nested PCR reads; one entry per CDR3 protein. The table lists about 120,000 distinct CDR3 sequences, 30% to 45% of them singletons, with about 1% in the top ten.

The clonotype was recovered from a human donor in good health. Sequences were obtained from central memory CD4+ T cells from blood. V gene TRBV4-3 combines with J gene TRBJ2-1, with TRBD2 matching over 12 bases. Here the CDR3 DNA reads TGCGCCAGCAGCCAGGGCAGACTAGCGGGAGAGATCCCGCAGTTCTTC. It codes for CASSQGRLAGEIPQFF.